This is a list of T cell receptor beta chains from one sample in a study of blood T cell repertoires in COVID-19. The repertoire was sequenced with immunoSEQ multiplex PCR; TCRdb's copy has only in-frame clones and lacks some. This table holds tens of thousands of clones, 84% found once. The sample was peripheral blood. The source is a woman between 50 and 59 years old with acute or convalescent COVID-19. Both conserved end residues are part of each CDR3. The order of the fields is V gene, D gene, clone size, J gene, CDR3 DNA, CDR3 protein. A D gene is named only where the DNA matches it firmly. Size is stated for part of the rows, as once, few or many counts, or as a class when the clone is expanded.

v_gene: TRBV5-1; d_gene: TRBD2; abundance: -; j_gene: TRBJ2-4; CDR3nt: TGCGCCAGCAAAGGATCTCTGGCGGGGGACTTAGGGAACATTCAGTACTTC; CDR3aa: CASKGSLAGDLGNIQYF
v_gene: TRBV27; d_gene: -; abundance: -; j_gene: TRBJ1-3; CDR3nt: TGTGCCAGCAGTTTATCCGTCCGTGGAAACACCATATATTTT; CDR3aa: CASSLSVRGNTIYF
v_gene: TRBV9; d_gene: TRBD2; abundance: -; j_gene: TRBJ2-1; CDR3nt: TGTGCCAGCAGCGCTGGGACTAGCGGGACTAATGAGCAGTTCTTC; CDR3aa: CASSAGTSGTNEQFF
v_gene: TRBV3-1/TRBV3-2; d_gene: TRBD1; abundance: -; j_gene: TRBJ2-7; CDR3nt: TGTGCCAGCGGAGGACAGGGGGTATACGAGCAGTACTTC; CDR3aa: CASGGQGVYEQYF
v_gene: TRBV9; d_gene: -; abundance: -; j_gene: TRBJ2-7; CDR3nt: TGTGCCAGCAGCGTAGAAGGACAGAAAAACTACGAGCAGTACTTC; CDR3aa: CASSVEGQKNYEQYF
v_gene: TRBV30; d_gene: TRBD2; abundance: -; j_gene: TRBJ2-7; CDR3nt: TGTGCCTGGAGTAAGGGCGGGGGACCCTACGAGCAGTACTTC; CDR3aa: CAWSKGGGPYEQYF
v_gene: TRBV15; d_gene: -; abundance: -; j_gene: TRBJ1-6; CDR3nt: TGTGCCACCTCGCGGGACTTTACGGGTTCACCCCTCCACTTT; CDR3aa: CATSRDFTGSPLHF
v_gene: TRBV7-8; d_gene: -; abundance: -; j_gene: TRBJ1-1; CDR3nt: TGTGCCAGCAGCCCGCAGGGGATAGAAGCTTTCTTT; CDR3aa: CASSPQGIEAFF
v_gene: TRBV19; d_gene: TRBD1; abundance: once; j_gene: TRBJ2-7; CDR3nt: TGTGCCAGCTCCGGGACAGGGAGCCACGAGCAGTACTTC; CDR3aa: CASSGTGSHEQYF
v_gene: TRBV4-2; d_gene: TRBD2; abundance: once; j_gene: TRBJ2-1; CDR3nt: TGTGCCAGCAGCCAAGATCCGGGACTAGCGGGGGGATACAATGAGCAGTTCTTC; CDR3aa: CASSQDPGLAGGYNEQFF
v_gene: TRBV7-9; d_gene: -; abundance: -; j_gene: TRBJ1-1; CDR3nt: TGTGCCAGCAGCTTAGCGGCAGGCCAAGCTTTCTTT; CDR3aa: CASSLAAGQAFF
v_gene: TRBV29-1; d_gene: -; abundance: -; j_gene: TRBJ2-1; CDR3nt: TGCAGCGTCCGCCCCTCCCGGGGCTCCTACAATGAGCAGTTCTTC; CDR3aa: CSVRPSRGSYNEQFF
v_gene: TRBV30; d_gene: TRBD1; abundance: -; j_gene: TRBJ1-1; CDR3nt: TGTGCCTGGAGCCCGATGGACAGGGTCGGAACTGAAGCTTTCTTT; CDR3aa: CAWSPMDRVGTEAFF
v_gene: TRBV7-6; d_gene: TRBD1; abundance: -; j_gene: TRBJ2-7; CDR3nt: TGTGCCAGCAGTTTGACAGGGGCCTCCTACGAGCAGTACTTC; CDR3aa: CASSLTGASYEQYF
v_gene: TRBV7-2; d_gene: -; abundance: -; j_gene: TRBJ2-1; CDR3nt: TGTGCCAGCAGGTCCGGGAAGAGCATCAATGAGCAGTTCTTC; CDR3aa: CASRSGKSINEQFF
v_gene: TRBV6-2/TRBV6-3; d_gene: -; abundance: -; j_gene: TRBJ1-5; CDR3nt: TGTGCCAGCAGTTACAGGGGTAAGGTGGAACAGCCCCAGCATTTT; CDR3aa: CASSYRGKVEQPQHF
v_gene: TRBV4-3; d_gene: -; abundance: -; j_gene: TRBJ2-3; CDR3nt: TGCGCCAGCAGCCAAAACCCACAGGGGGGGAGCACAGATACGCAGTATTTT; CDR3aa: CASSQNPQGGSTDTQYF
v_gene: TRBV6-6; d_gene: TRBD1; abundance: -; j_gene: TRBJ1-5; CDR3nt: TGTGCCAGCAGTTTGACAGGGATGAACAATCAGCCCCAGCATTTT; CDR3aa: CASSLTGMNNQPQHF
v_gene: TRBV28; d_gene: -; abundance: -; j_gene: TRBJ1-5; CDR3nt: TGTGCCAGCACCGAACCTACCGGGGGTAATAATCAGCCCCAGCATTTT; CDR3aa: CASTEPTGGNNQPQHF